This T cell receptor (beta chain) was retrieved from a study of human T cells and chemical hapten exposure. TCRdb ran MiXCR on the RACE reads and lists one entry per CDR3 protein. The sample shows just under 350,000 distinct CDR3 sequences, around 6.9% of them seen only once. This clonotype has ten or more counts. The antigen is unknown. Time point meaning: patch test 1, 2 weeks after DPC sensitization. The treatment was: therapeutic diphenylcyclopropenone sensitization with weekly scalp DPC. Regarding the study as a whole: The study found that DPC sensitization did not change TCRs above 1 in 1000 frequency.

Germline V lookup: CDR1 MNHEY, CDR2 SMNVEV (reference sequence). The CDR3 is 15 residues long. V lost 3 bases and J lost 6, with 15 bases in between. The sequenced sample was whole blood, obtained in connection with sensitization to the hapten diphenylcyclopropenone (DPC). The TCR sequence derives from a woman aged 18-29 years with alopecia areata. Some clones in this sample may be carry-over from other donors' samples. The chain uses TRBV27 and TRBJ2-1; D gene ambiguous. CDR3 amino acids: CASSFHSGRGNEQFF. The CDR3 DNA follows: TGTGCCAGCAGTTTTCACTCCGGACGAGGCAATGAGCAGTTCTTC.